This T cell receptor beta chain emerged from a study of T-cell reconstitution after alpha-beta-depleted transplantation in children. Overall study results and limits: Some patients showed high day-60 TCRbeta diversity, which derived from surviving recipient T cells and thymic progenitors. Expanded clones from the graft, numbering several hundred, reportedly supplied alpha-beta T cells about two months after transplant.

This clonotype was counted at least ten times. Its antigen is not identified. Unique molecular identifiers were used to barcode this TCRbeta library. MiXCR, applied by TCRdb to the PCR reads, yields one record per CDR3 protein. The table shows about 110,000 distinct CDR3 sequences, with around 23% occurring only once. The trim removed 3 bases at V and 5 bases at J, leaving 5 bases unmatched. CDR3 length: 14 amino acids. CDR1 DFQATT and CDR2 SNEGSKA come from the germline V gene (reference sequence). This TCR came from a male patient between 2 and 9 years old who had a stem cell transplant for chronic granulomatous disease, so the T cells may come from the graft donor. The rearrangement links TRBV20-1 to TRBJ2-5; TRBD2 matches 11 bases. Sequenced here: PBMCs, mostly from graft donor cells, sampled 180 days after TCRalphabeta/CD19-depleted stem cell transplant. The CDR3 bases are TGCAGTGCTAGGACTAGCGGGAAAGGGGAGACCCAGTACTTC. It specifies CSARTSGKGETQYF.